The rows below give T cell receptor beta chains drawn from one sample of a study of CD8 T cells in Susac syndrome. In TCRdb, the immunoSEQ multiplex PCR reads were re-called with MiXCR into one record per CDR3 protein. The sample has 100,000 to 150,000 distinct CDR3 sequences; roughly 94% are singletons. The sample taken for sequencing was CD8+ T cells from PBMCs. The source is a human donor with Susac syndrome. CDR3s include the opening cysteine and the closing phenylalanine or tryptophan. A D gene is named only where the DNA matches it firmly. Only part of the rows carry a size: once, few, many, or a class if the clone is expanded.

J | D | V | size | DNA | CDR3
TRBJ2-3 | TRBD2 | TRBV7-9 | NA | TGTGCCAGCAGCTCGCCAAGCGGGGGTTTCATAGATACGCAGTATTTT | CASSSPSGGFIDTQYF
TRBJ2-4 | NA | TRBV25-1 | NA | TGTGCCAGCATTGGGGGGGCTGGGAACATTCAGTACTTC | CASIGGAGNIQYF
TRBJ1-1 | NA | TRBV20-1 | NA | TGCAGTGCTAGGAACACAGGGCGTGAAGCTTTCTTT | CSARNTGREAFF
TRBJ2-4 | NA | TRBV9 | NA | TGTGCCAGCAGCGCACAGGGGAGGGAAAACATTCAGTACTTC | CASSAQGRENIQYF
TRBJ2-5 | TRBD2 | TRBV20-1 | NA | TGCAGTGCTAGTACCGCCCTAGCGGCCCAAGAGACCCAGTACTTC | CSASTALAAQETQYF
TRBJ1-1 | TRBD1 | TRBV6-5 | NA | TGTGCCAGCAGTTATGAGGGGGCAGTGATCCCGAACACTGAAGCTTTCTTT | CASSYEGAVIPNTEAFF
TRBJ1-2 | NA | TRBV9 | NA | TGTGCCAGCAGTTCGATGGGAGAGGGGTCTAGGTATGGCTACACCTTC | CASSSMGEGSRYGYTF
TRBJ2-7 | TRBD2 | TRBV7-9 | NA | TGTGCCAGCAGCTTAGGTCGGGGGGACTTATACGAGCAGTACTTC | CASSLGRGDLYEQYF
TRBJ1-2 | NA | TRBV29-1 | NA | TGCAGCGTTGAGGAGGTGGGGATGATCTATGGCTACACCTTC | CSVEEVGMIYGYTF
TRBJ2-7 | TRBD2 | TRBV20-1 | NA | TGCAGTGCTAGAGGCGGAGCGGGGGGCGCCTACGAGCAGTACTTC | CSARGGAGGAYEQYF
TRBJ1-2 | NA | TRBV20-1 | NA | TGCAGTGCTAAACAAATAAACTATGGCTACACCTTC | CSAKQINYGYTF
TRBJ2-5 | TRBD1 | TRBV27 | NA | TGTGCCAGCAGAAACCGAGGGGGCTGGGAAGAGACCCAGTACTTC | CASRNRGGWEETQYF
TRBJ1-2 | TRBD1 | TRBV27 | NA | TGTGCCAGCAGTTTACGGGACAGGAGGGCGGATGGCTACACCTTC | CASSLRDRRADGYTF
TRBJ1-2 | NA | TRBV29-1 | NA | TGCAGCGTTGACGGCAGGGGCTATGGCTACACCTTC | CSVDGRGYGYTF
TRBJ1-5 | NA | TRBV21-1 | once | TGTGCCAGCAGCAAAGCTGGGAGGCCGCTAAGTAATCAGCCCCAGCATTTT | CASSKAGRPLSNQPQHF
TRBJ2-5 | NA | TRBV12-3/TRBV12-4 | once | TGTGCCAGCAGTCCCGACAACCAAGAGACCCAGTACTTC | CASSPDNQETQYF
TRBJ2-7 | NA | TRBV5-4 | NA | TGTGCCAGCAGCACAGGACTCCTACCCACCTACGAGCAGTACTTC | CASSTGLLPTYEQYF
TRBJ1-5 | NA | TRBV2 | once | NA | CASRFTGISPSIF
TRBJ2-1 | TRBD2 | TRBV3-1 | NA | TGTGCCAGCAGCCAAGTAGCGGGGGGGAGCTCCTACAATGAGCAGTTCTTC | CASSQVAGGSSYNEQFF
TRBJ2-7 | NA | TRBV29-1 | NA | TGCAGCGGGGGGCGCGAGCAGTACTTC | CSGGREQYF
TRBJ2-5 | NA | TRBV6-6 | NA | TGTGCCAGCAACAGGTTGGAGACCCAGTACTTC | CASNRLETQYF
TRBJ1-1 | NA | TRBV2 | NA | TGTGCCAGCAGTCACCCCCAGGGGATTTACACTGAAGCTTTCTTT | CASSHPQGIYTEAFF
TRBJ1-5 | TRBD1 | TRBV20-1 | NA | TGCAGTGCTAGAGACACAGGGGGCGGTCAGCCCCAGCATTTT | CSARDTGGGQPQHF
TRBJ2-7 | TRBD1 | TRBV27 | NA | TGTGCCAGCAGTTTAAACAGGGGGTACGAGCAGTACTTC | CASSLNRGYEQYF
TRBJ2-1 | NA | TRBV6-6 | NA | TGTGCCGTCTACTTGGAGGGGGCATTGGTCTTC | CAVYLEGALVF
TRBJ2-7 | NA | TRBV7-9 | NA | TGTGCCAGCACCCCGATAGGCTCCAGGGAGGACTACGAGCAGTACTTC | CASTPIGSREDYEQYF
TRBJ2-3 | NA | TRBV11-2 | NA | TGTGCCAGCAGCTTCAGGGCTCCATCCAGCACAGATACGCAGTATTTT | CASSFRAPSSTDTQYF
TRBJ1-1 | NA | TRBV25-1 | NA | TGTGCCAGCAGTGTGGGGGGGGGCGGAAACACTGAAGCTTTCTTT | CASSVGGGGNTEAFF
TRBJ2-7 | NA | TRBV29-1 | NA | TGCAGCGTTGCTATTTCCGGGACGCCCTCCTACGAGCAGTACTTC | CSVAISGTPSYEQYF
TRBJ2-3 | TRBD2 | TRBV6-5 | NA | TGTGCCAGTCTTAGCGGGGGGGCAAATACGCAGTATTTT | CASLSGGANTQYF
TRBJ1-2 | NA | TRBV7-2 | NA | TGTGCCAGCAGCTTAGTACAGGAGTATTATGGCTACACCTTC | CASSLVQEYYGYTF
TRBJ1-2 | NA | TRBV14 | NA | TGTGCCAGCAGCCCGACCGGGACATACTATGGCTACACCTTC | CASSPTGTYYGYTF
TRBJ1-1 | NA | TRBV28 | NA | TGTGCCAGCGACAAAGCAGAGTGGAACACTGAAGCTTTCTTT | CASDKAEWNTEAFF
TRBJ2-7 | TRBD1 | TRBV13 | NA | TGTGCCAGCAGCAGACCAGGGGGTATTCGATCTTCCGAGCAGTACTTC | CASSRPGGIRSSEQYF
TRBJ2-7 | TRBD2 | TRBV5-6 | NA | TGTGCCAGCAGCCCTAGCGGGGGCGCCTACGAGCAGTACTTC | CASSPSGGAYEQYF
TRBJ2-7 | NA | TRBV5-1 | NA | TGCGCCAGCAGCTTGACCCGGAACGAGCAGTACTTC | CASSLTRNEQYF
TRBJ2-5 | NA | TRBV6-5 | NA | TGTGCCAGCAGTTACGGGCTAGCGATCGGGACCCAGTACTTC | CASSYGLAIGTQYF
TRBJ1-3 | NA | TRBV6-1 | NA | TGTGCCAGCAGCCAGTTGAGGGGGGGCGAACCTGGAAACACCATATATTTT | CASSQLRGGEPGNTIYF
TRBJ2-3 | TRBD2 | TRBV5-4 | NA | TGTGCCAGCGTCTCGGCGGGGGGTGGGCGAGATACGCAGTATTTT | CASVSAGGGRDTQYF
TRBJ1-5 | NA | TRBV3-1 | NA | TGTGCCAGCAGCCCGGCAATGGATCAGCCCCAGCATTTT | CASSPAMDQPQHF
TRBJ2-7 | TRBD1 | TRBV27 | NA | TGTGCCAGCATGGACTCCGTGACAGGGGGTGAAGAGCAGTACTTC | CASMDSVTGGEEQYF
TRBJ2-1 | TRBD1 | TRBV12-3/TRBV12-4 | NA | TGTGCCAGCAGTATCAGGGGGCCCAATGAGCAGTTCTTC | CASSIRGPNEQFF
TRBJ2-7 | TRBD1 | TRBV5-1 | NA | TGCGCCAGCAGTCAGGACGGACAGGGTAGCTCCTACGAGCAGTACTTC | CASSQDGQGSSYEQYF
TRBJ2-1 | NA | TRBV29-1 | few | TGCAGCGTTGAGCTCCGGGACAATGAGCAGTTCTTC | CSVELRDNEQFF
TRBJ2-2 | NA | TRBV30 | NA | TGTGCCTGGAGTGATGGGGCCAGGCAGTCATTCGCCGGGGAGCTGTTTTTT | CAWSDGARQSFAGELFF
TRBJ1-2 | NA | TRBV27 | few | TGTGCCAGCAGTTTAAGGCCCGCTAACTATGGCTACACCTTC | CASSLRPANYGYTF
TRBJ1-2 | TRBD1 | TRBV6-5 | NA | TGTGCCAGCAGTTACCTGGAGCCAGGGGGCGAAGATGGCTACACCTTC | CASSYLEPGGEDGYTF
TRBJ2-5 | NA | TRBV7-9 | NA | TGTGCCAGCAGCTTTATAATGGCCGCAGAGACCCAGTACTTC | CASSFIMAAETQYF
TRBJ2-7 | NA | TRBV5-6 | NA | TGTGCCAGCAGCTTATCGGGCCGGTCGAAGCCGAGCTCCTACGAGCAGTACTTC | CASSLSGRSKPSSYEQYF
TRBJ2-1 | TRBD2 | TRBV6-2/TRBV6-3 | NA | TGTGCCAGCAGTTACTCAACTAGCGGGGGGGCATTCTACAATGAGCAGTTCTTC | CASSYSTSGGAFYNEQFF
TRBJ2-7 | NA | TRBV7-9 | few | TGTGCCAGCAGCTCCCAGGGGGGGTACGAGCAGTACTTC | CASSSQGGYEQYF
TRBJ1-1 | NA | TRBV25-1 | NA | TGTGCCAGCAGTGATTTACCGGGGCAAGCTTTCTTT | CASSDLPGQAFF
TRBJ2-7 | NA | TRBV9 | few | TGTGCCAGCAGCGCCGACAGCTACGAGCAGTACTTC | CASSADSYEQYF